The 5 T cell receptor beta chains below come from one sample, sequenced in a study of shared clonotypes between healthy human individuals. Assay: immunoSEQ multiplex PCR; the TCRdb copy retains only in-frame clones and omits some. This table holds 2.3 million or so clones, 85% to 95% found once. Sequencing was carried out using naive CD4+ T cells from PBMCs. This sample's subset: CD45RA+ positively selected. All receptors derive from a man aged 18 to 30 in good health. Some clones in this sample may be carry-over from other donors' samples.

In DNA, the CDR3 is TGTGCCAGCAGCGTTGGCCATATGTATGAGCAGTTCTTC. It yields the protein CASSVGHMYEQFF. The J gene is TRBJ2-1, the V gene TRBV9; no definite D call. Per germline, CDR1 SGDLS and CDR2 YYNGEE. The length of the CDR3 is 13 residues. Trimming cost V 2 bases and J 8 bases, with 11 bases left between them.

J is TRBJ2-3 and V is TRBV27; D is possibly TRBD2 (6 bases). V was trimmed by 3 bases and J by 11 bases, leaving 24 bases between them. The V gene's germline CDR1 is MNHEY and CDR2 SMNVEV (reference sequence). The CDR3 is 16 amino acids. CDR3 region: CASSFKGVVPGTLQYF. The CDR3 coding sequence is TGTGCCAGCAGTTTTAAAGGCGTTGTTCCCGGGACTCTGCAGTATTTT.

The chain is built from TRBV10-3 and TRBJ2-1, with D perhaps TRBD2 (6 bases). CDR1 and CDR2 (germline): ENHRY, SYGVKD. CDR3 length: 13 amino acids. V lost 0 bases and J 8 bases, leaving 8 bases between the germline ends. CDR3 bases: TGTGCCATCAGTGAGTCAGGGACTGATGAGCAGTTCTTC. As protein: CAISESGTDEQFF.

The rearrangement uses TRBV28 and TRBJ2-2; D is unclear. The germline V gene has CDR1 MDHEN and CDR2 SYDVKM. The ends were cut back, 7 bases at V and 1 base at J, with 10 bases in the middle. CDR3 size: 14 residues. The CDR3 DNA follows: TGTGCCAGCATAACCCACCTGAACACCGGGGAGCTGTTTTTT. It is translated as CASITHLNTGELFF.

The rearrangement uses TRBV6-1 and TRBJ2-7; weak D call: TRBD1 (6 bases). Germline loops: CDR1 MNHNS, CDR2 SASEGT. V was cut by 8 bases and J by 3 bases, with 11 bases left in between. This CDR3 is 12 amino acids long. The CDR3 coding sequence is TGTGCCAGCGGGACACCGTACTACGAGCAGTACTTC. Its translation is CASGTPYYEQYF.